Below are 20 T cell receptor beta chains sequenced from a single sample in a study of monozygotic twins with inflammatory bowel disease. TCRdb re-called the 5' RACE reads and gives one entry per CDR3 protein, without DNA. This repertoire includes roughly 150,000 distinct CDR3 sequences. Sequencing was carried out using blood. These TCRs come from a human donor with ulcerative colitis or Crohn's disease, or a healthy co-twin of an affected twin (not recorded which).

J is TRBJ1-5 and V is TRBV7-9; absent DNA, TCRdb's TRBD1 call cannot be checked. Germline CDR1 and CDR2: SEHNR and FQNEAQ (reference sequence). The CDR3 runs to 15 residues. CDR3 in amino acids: CASSLAETDNQPQHF.

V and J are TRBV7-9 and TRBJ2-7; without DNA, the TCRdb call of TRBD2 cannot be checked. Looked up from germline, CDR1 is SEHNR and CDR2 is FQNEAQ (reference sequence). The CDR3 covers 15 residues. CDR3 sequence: CASSPPGLAYYEQYF.

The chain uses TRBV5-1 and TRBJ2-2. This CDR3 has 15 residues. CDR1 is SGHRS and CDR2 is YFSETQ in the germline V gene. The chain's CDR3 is CASSYGTANTGELFF. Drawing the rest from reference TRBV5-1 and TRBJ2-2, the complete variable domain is KAGVTQTPRYLIKTRGQQVTLSCSPISGHRSVSWYQQTPGQGLQFLFEYFSETQRNKGNFPGRFSGRQFSNSRSEMNVSTLELGDSALYLCASSYGTANTGELFFGEGSRLTVL.

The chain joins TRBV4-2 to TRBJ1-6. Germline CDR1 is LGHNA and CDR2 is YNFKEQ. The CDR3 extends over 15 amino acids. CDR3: CVSSQEHTRFSPLHF.

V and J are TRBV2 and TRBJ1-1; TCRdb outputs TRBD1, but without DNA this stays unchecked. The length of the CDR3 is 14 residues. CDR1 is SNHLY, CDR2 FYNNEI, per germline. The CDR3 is CASSFDREDTEAFF.

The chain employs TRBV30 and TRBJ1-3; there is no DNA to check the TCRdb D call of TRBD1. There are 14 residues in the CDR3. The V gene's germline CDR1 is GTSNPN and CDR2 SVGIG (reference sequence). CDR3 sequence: CAWRWGHSGNTIYF.

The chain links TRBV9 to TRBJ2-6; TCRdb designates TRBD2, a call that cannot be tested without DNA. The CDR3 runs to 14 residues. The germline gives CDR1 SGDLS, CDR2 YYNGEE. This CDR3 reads CASSVTSGGPVLTF.

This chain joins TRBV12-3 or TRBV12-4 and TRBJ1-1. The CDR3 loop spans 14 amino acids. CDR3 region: CASSLSQMNTEAFF.

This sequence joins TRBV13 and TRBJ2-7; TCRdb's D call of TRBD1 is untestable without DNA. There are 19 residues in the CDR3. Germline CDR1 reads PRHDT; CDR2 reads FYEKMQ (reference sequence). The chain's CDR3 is CASSQRSGSPDYRLYEQYF. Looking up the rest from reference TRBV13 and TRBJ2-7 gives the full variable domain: AAGVIQSPRHLIKEKRETATLKCYPIPRHDTVYWYQQGPGQDPQFLISFYEKMQSDKGSIPDRFSAQQFSDYHSELNMSSLELGDSALYFCASSQRSGSPDYRLYEQYFGPGTRLTVT.

The CDR3 reads CASSQERGWDTDTQYF. The J gene is TRBJ2-3, the V gene TRBV4-3; absent DNA, TCRdb's TRBD1 call cannot be checked. The germline V gene has CDR1 LGHNA and CDR2 YSLEER. This CDR3 has 16 amino acids.

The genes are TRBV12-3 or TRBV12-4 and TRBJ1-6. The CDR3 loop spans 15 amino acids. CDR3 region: CASSFLRQANSPLHF.

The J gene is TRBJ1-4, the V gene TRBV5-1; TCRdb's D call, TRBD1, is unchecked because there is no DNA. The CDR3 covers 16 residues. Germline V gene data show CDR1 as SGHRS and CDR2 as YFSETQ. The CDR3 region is CASSPETGKTNEKLFF. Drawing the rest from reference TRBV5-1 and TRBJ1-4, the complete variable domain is KAGVTQTPRYLIKTRGQQVTLSCSPISGHRSVSWYQQTPGQGLQFLFEYFSETQRNKGNFPGRFSGRQFSNSRSEMNVSTLELGDSALYLCASSPETGKTNEKLFFGSGTQLSVL.

CDR3 sequence: CASSPLRVGEAFF. The chain couples TRBV5-1 to TRBJ1-1. The CDR3 contains 13 residues. From germline, CDR1 is SGHRS and CDR2 YFSETQ.

The CDR3 sequence is CASSFLPQSTGEYF. The chain carries TRBV7-2 and TRBJ2-3; TCRdb reports TRBD1, a call that lacks DNA to check it against. Germline V gene sequence: CDR1 SGHTA, CDR2 FQGNSA. The CDR3 totals 14 residues.

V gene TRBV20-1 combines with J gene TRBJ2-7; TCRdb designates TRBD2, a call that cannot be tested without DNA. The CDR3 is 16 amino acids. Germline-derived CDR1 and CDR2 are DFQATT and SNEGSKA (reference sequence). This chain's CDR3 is CSARGLADGRPEEQYF.

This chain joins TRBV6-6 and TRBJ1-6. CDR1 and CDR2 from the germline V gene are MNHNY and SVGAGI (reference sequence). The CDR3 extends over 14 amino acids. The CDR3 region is CASSYGPFNSPLHF.

The CDR3 spells CASSPGTSGGTDTQYF. The rearrangement links TRBV5-1 to TRBJ2-3; TCRdb calls TRBD2, which cannot be checked without DNA. The CDR3 runs 16 residues. Germline CDR1 reads SGHRS; CDR2 reads YFSETQ.

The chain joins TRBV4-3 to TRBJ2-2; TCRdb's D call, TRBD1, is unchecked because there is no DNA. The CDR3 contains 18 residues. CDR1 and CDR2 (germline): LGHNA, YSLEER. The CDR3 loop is CASSHLIPGQGNTGELFF.

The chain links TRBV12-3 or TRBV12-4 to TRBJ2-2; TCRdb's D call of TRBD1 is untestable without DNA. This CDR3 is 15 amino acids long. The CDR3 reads CASSTQGAETGELFF.

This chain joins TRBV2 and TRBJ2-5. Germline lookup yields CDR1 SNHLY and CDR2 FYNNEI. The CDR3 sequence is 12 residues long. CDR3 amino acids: CASTLLQEAQYF. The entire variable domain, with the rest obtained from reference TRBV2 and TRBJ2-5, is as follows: EPEVTQTPSHQVTQMGQEVILRCVPISNHLYFYWYRQILGQKVEFLVSFYNNEISEKSEIFDDQFSVERPDGSNFTLKIRSTKLEDSAMYFCASTLLQEAQYFGPGTRLLVL.